This TCR beta chain was captured in a study of cytotoxic CD8 clonotypes in ibrutinib-treated CLL. On the study more broadly: Recorded responses included about 25 partial and 2 complete; following median roughly 74 months, 14 stayed remitted and roughly 12 progressed. Study-wide results and caveats: Treatment saw public clonotypes, which were uncommon, either contract or stay stable. Higher circulating CD8+ T-cell counts strongly accompanied higher baseline clonality, above age-matched healthy donors.

Sequencing was performed with immunoSEQ multiplex PCR; in TCRdb, only in-frame clones are kept and a portion is missing. The table has some 120,000 clones, about 53% seen once. The authors obtained 1.5 to 2.5 micrograms of genomic DNA from cryopreserved PBMCs for TCR beta libraries. Concerning this clone itself: What it recognizes is unknown.

V was clipped by 2 bases and J by 6 bases, with 7 bases between them. This CDR3 is 12 amino acids long. Germline values: CDR1 SGHRS, CDR2 YFSETQ. The chain joins TRBV5-1 to TRBJ2-3; maybe TRBD2 (5 bases). The receptor was isolated from a human donor with chronic lymphocytic leukemia. Sample: PBMCs, taken after 24 months of ibrutinib treatment. The CDR3 spells CASSFPGDTQYF. DNA of the CDR3: TGCGCCAGCAGCTTCCCGGGGGATACGCAGTATTTT.